The 17 T cell receptor beta chains below were found in one sample sequenced in a study of blood T cell repertoires in COVID-19. Sequenced by immunoSEQ multiplex PCR; TCRdb stores in-frame clones only, minus some. The sample lists about 260,000 clones; around 90% were seen once. Material for sequencing was peripheral blood. These receptors originate from a woman in her forties or fifties who had recovered from COVID-19.

The J gene is TRBJ1-3, the V gene TRBV29-1; D remains unclear. V lost 3 bases and J 0 bases, leaving 6 bases between the germline ends. The CDR3 consists of 13 residues. The germline V gene has CDR1 SQVTM and CDR2 ANQGSEA. CDR3 loop: CSVEGSSGNTIYF. CDR3 DNA: TGCAGCGTTGAGGGCAGCTCTGGAAACACCATATATTTT.

This sequence joins TRBV5-1 and TRBJ2-2, with 7 nucleotides matching TRBD1. The V and J ends lost 0 bases and 4 bases, in that order; junction bases with no gene match: 0. This CDR3 is built from 14 residues. CDR1 is SGHRS, CDR2 YFSETQ, per germline. The CDR3 spells CASSLGQGTGELFF. The CDR3 DNA follows: TGCGCCAGCAGCTTGGGACAGGGCACCGGGGAGCTGTTTTTT.

J is TRBJ1-5 and V is TRBV10-3, with 7 bases matching TRBD1. There are 14 residues in the CDR3. V gave up 6 bases and J gave up 4 bases; unmatched junction bases: 6. Germline loops: CDR1 ENHRY, CDR2 SYGVKD. CDR3 in DNA: TGTGCCATCAGCCGACAGGGCACTAATCAGCCCCAGCATTTT. As protein: CAISRQGTNQPQHF.

The chain is built from TRBV15 and TRBJ2-1; a possible D gene is TRBD1 (5 bases). Trimming shortened V by 1 base and J by 8 bases, and 18 bases separated the two germline ends. Germline values: CDR1 LNHNV, CDR2 YYDKDF (reference sequence). The CDR3 extends over 16 amino acids. The CDR3 DNA sequence: TGTGCCACCAGCAGAGCGGCAGGGTTGGCTAGGGATGAGCAGTTCTTC. The encoded protein is CATSRAAGLARDEQFF. Based on the CDR3 plus reference TRBV15 and TRBJ2-1, the full variable domain is DAMVIQNPRYQVTQFGKPVTLSCSQTLNHNVMYWYQQKSSQAPKLLFHYYDKDFNNEADTPDNFQSRRPNTSFCFLDIRSPGLGDTAMYLCATSRAAGLARDEQFFGPGTRLTVL.

This clone was counted a single time. CDR3 in DNA: TGTGCCACCAGTGACAGGGACGAGCAGTACTTC. This encodes CATSDRDEQYF. The chain is built from TRBV24-1 and TRBJ2-7; TRBD1 is a possible D gene (5 bases). The CDR3 is 11 amino acids. Trimming pared 4 bases from V and 5 bases from J, leaving 5 bases between. Germline V lookup: CDR1 KGHDR, CDR2 SFDVKD.

The rearrangement uses TRBV6-6 and TRBJ2-2, with a possible D match to TRBD1 (5 bases). Germline V gene sequence: CDR1 MNHNY, CDR2 SVGAGI (reference sequence). CDR3 length: 13 amino acids. Trimming took 6 bases from V and 3 from J, leaving 8 bases between them. In DNA form, the CDR3 reads TGTGCCAGCAGCAACAGGTACACCGGGGAGCTGTTTTTT. It is translated as CASSNRYTGELFF.

The rearrangement links TRBV11-1 to TRBJ2-1; D is unclear. This CDR3 has 14 residues. Between the trimmed V and J ends, which lost 6 bases and 6 bases, there was a span of 15 bases. From germline, CDR1 is SGHAT and CDR2 FQDESV (reference sequence). The CDR3 bases are TGTGCCAGCAGGTTGTCAATTCTGAGCAATGAGCAGTTCTTC. It codes for CASRLSILSNEQFF.

The chain joins TRBV6-5 to TRBJ2-7, with D maybe TRBD1 (6 bases). This CDR3 has 15 amino acids. The germline gives CDR1 MNHEY, CDR2 SVGAGI. V dropped 7 bases and J dropped 0 bases, with 16 bases sitting between them. The DNA of the CDR3 is TGTGCCAGCACTCACCGGGACACCTTCTCCTACGAGCAGTACTTC. Its protein is CASTHRDTFSYEQYF.

The chain has TRBV7-6 and TRBJ2-3; D ambiguous. The CDR3 spans 12 residues. The germline gives CDR1 SGHVS, CDR2 FNYEAQ. V lost 2 bases, J lost 5 bases, and 5 bases lay in between. The CDR3 loop reads CASSLMRDTQYF. CDR3 bases: TGTGCCAGCAGCTTAATGAGAGATACGCAGTATTTT.

The V and J genes are TRBV5-4 and TRBJ2-5; D unclear. CDR1 SGHNT and CDR2 YYREEE come from the germline V gene (reference sequence). The CDR3 totals 12 residues. The V and J ends lost 0 bases and 5 bases respectively, with 5 bases between them. In DNA, the CDR3 is TGTGCCAGCAGCTTGGGGGCGGAGACCCAGTACTTC. Translating gives CASSLGAETQYF.

The chain links TRBV4-3 to TRBJ1-1; D not certain. Trimming pared 3 bases from V and 7 bases from J, leaving 12 bases between. The CDR3 runs 13 residues. Germline CDR1 is LGHNA and CDR2 is YSLEER. CDR3 amino acids: CASSQYGDLEAFF. The CDR3 coding sequence is TGCGCCAGCAGCCAGTACGGAGACCTTGAAGCTTTCTTT.

The DNA of the CDR3 is TGCGCCAGCAGCCCTGGGGACAGGGTGATGGGCGGCTACACCTTC. Its protein product is CASSPGDRVMGGYTF. The V call is TRBV5-1, the J call TRBJ1-2, with 9 bases identical to TRBD1. Trimming took 4 bases from V and 8 from J; bases not matched to a gene: 12. Germline loops: CDR1 SGHRS, CDR2 YFSETQ. The CDR3 has 15 residues.

CDR3 region: CASSRRRTGGSYEQYF. The CDR3 DNA follows: TGTGCCAGCAGTCGACGCCGGACAGGGGGTAGTTACGAGCAGTACTTC. V is TRBV6-6 and J is TRBJ2-7, with TRBD1 identical over 10 bases. The CDR3 is made up of 16 amino acids. J gave up 4 bases and V 5 bases, and 11 bases lay outside the gene matches. The germline CDR1 and CDR2 sequences are MNHNY and SVGAGI (reference sequence).

The gene calls are TRBV5-1 and TRBJ1-1; D perhaps matches TRBD1 (6 bases). The V gene's germline CDR1 is SGHRS and CDR2 YFSETQ. V was cut by 4 bases and J by 10 bases, with 29 bases left in between. The CDR3 contains 17 residues. The CDR3 DNA follows: TGCGCCAGCAGCCCACCTTTTCTACAGGGACACAAAGTGACAGCTTTCTTT. Encoded protein: CASSPPFLQGHKVTAFF.

The J gene is TRBJ1-6, the V gene TRBV7-3; possible D gene TRBD1, 5 bases. The CDR3 sequence is 14 residues long. Germline V lookup: CDR1 SGHTA, CDR2 FQGTGA. The germline V and J ends were trimmed by 1 base and 6 bases, with 7 bases remaining between them. CDR3 bases: TGTGCCAGCAGCTTAAGACAGACTAATTCACCCCTCCACTTT. Translating gives CASSLRQTNSPLHF. Drawing the rest from reference TRBV7-3 and TRBJ1-6, the complete variable domain is GAGVSQTPSNKVTEKGKYVELRCDPISGHTALYWYRQSLGQGPEFLIYFQGTGAADDSGLPNDRFFAVRPEGSVSTLKIQRTERGDSAVYLCASSLRQTNSPLHFGNGTRLTVT.

The chain combines TRBV11-2 with TRBJ2-7; TRBD1 might be the D (6 bases). This CDR3 is 13 amino acids long. Trimming cost V 3 bases and J 11 bases, with 17 bases left between them. Germline CDR1 and CDR2: SGHAT and FQNNGV. The CDR3 is CASSFQVDRGKYF. The CDR3 DNA reads as TGTGCCAGCAGCTTTCAAGTGGACAGAGGGAAGTACTTC.

With regard to this clone: An end of the junction differs from the germline gene, which may be a read error. The J gene is TRBJ1-5, the V gene TRBV6-2 or TRBV6-3, with no clear D. This CDR3 region has 16 residues. CDR1 MNHEY and CDR2 SVGEGT come from the germline V gene. CDR3 residues: CVSSYATKGEVQPQHF. The CDR3 region has the DNA TGTGTCAGCAGTTACGCAACAAAGGGAGAGGTGCAGCCCCAGCATTTT.